The clone carrying this T cell receptor (beta chain) was seen at least ten times. Primed by a sample-barcoded 5' primer and a J-beta primer mix, a second PCR proceeded for roughly 6 to 12 cycles. TCRdb independently ran MiXCR on the 5' RACE reads; one entry per CDR3 protein. The sample records around 990,000 distinct CDR3 sequences, around two fifths being singletons. The sample belongs to a study of blood T cells in healthy people across ages. Looking at the study overall: About one barcoded beta molecule per two T cells was the capture yield of template switching.

Healthy Caucasian individuals from Russia aged roughly 6 to 90 served as donors. V gave up 3 bases and J gave up 6 bases, with 17 bases separating them. CDR3 length: 15 amino acids. The germline gives CDR1 LGHDT, CDR2 YNNKEL (reference sequence). The sequenced material came from blood. The chain uses TRBV3-1 and TRBJ1-2; D is possibly TRBD1 (6 bases). The clonotype originates from a young man in good health. The CDR3 loop reads CASSQPQGLSDGYTF. The CDR3, as DNA: TGTGCCAGCAGCCAGCCACAGGGCTTGTCGGATGGCTACACCTTC.